The 7 T cell receptor beta chains below were found in one sample sequenced in a study of T cell repertoires in cytomegalovirus infection. Each CDR3 protein gets one entry after TCRdb re-called the reads with MiXCR. The table has approximately 500,000 distinct CDR3 sequences, 10% to 12% seen once. The specimen sequenced was PBMCs. Receptors were obtained from a human donor in good health (CMV status not recorded). Some clones in this sample may be carry-over from other donors' samples.

The chain is built from TRBV3-1 and TRBJ2-1; no definite D call. This CDR3 contains 15 residues. Germline loops: CDR1 LGHDT, CDR2 YNNKEL (reference sequence). V was shortened by 0 bases and J by 1 base, with 7 bases between the two germline ends. CDR3 amino acids: CASSQDQLSYNEQFF. In nucleotides, the CDR3 is TGTGCCAGCAGCCAAGACCAACTATCCTACAATGAGCAGTTCTTC.

The CDR3 sequence: CSARVASGRVETQYF. CDR3 coding DNA: TGCAGTGCTAGAGTGGCTAGCGGGAGGGTGGAGACCCAGTACTTC. The V and J genes are TRBV20-1 and TRBJ2-5; the match to TRBD2 covers 12 bases. Losses at the gene ends were 1 base for V and 5 bases for J; bases not matched to a gene: 5. Germline V gene lookup returns CDR1 DFQATT and CDR2 SNEGSKA (reference sequence). The CDR3 spans 15 residues.

The table lists this clonotype with many counts. The chain links TRBV3-1 to TRBJ1-6, with TRBD1 matching over 8 bases. The germline V gene encodes CDR1 LGHDT and CDR2 YNNKEL (reference sequence). J lost 4 bases, V lost 4 bases, and 6 bases had no gene match. CDR3 length: 16 amino acids. CDR3 sequence reads: CASSLRQGSYNSPLHF. In DNA, the CDR3 is TGTGCCAGCAGCCTTCGACAGGGGTCTTATAATTCACCCCTCCACTTT.

The sample holds many counts of this clonotype. The chain joins TRBV29-1 to TRBJ1-2, with D possibly being TRBD1 (6 bases). Germline V gene sequence: CDR1 SQVTM, CDR2 ANQGSEA. Trimming pared 4 bases from V and 4 bases from J, leaving 7 bases between. The CDR3 is 11 amino acids. As DNA, the CDR3 is TGCAGCGTTGGAGGGGGCTATGGCTACACCTTC. Residues: CSVGGGYGYTF. The full variable domain, its missing parts supplied by reference TRBV29-1 and TRBJ1-2, is SAVISQKPSRDICQRGTSLTIQCQVDSQVTMMFWYRQQPGQSLTLIATANQGSEATYESGFVIDKFPISRPNLTFSTLTVSNMSPEDSSIYLCSVGGGYGYTFGSGTRLTVV.

In this sample, this clonotype turned up a few times. The chain couples TRBV3-1 to TRBJ1-1; no clear D. Germline V gene data show CDR1 as LGHDT and CDR2 as YNNKEL (reference sequence). The CDR3 totals 13 residues. V was clipped by 1 base and J by 5 bases, with 8 bases between them. As DNA, the CDR3 is TGTGCCAGCAGCCAAGTCCAGGCAACTGAAGCTTTCTTT. It codes for CASSQVQATEAFF.

This clonotype was counted many times. J is TRBJ1-2 and V is TRBV19, with a tentative D call TRBD1 (6 bases). From germline, CDR1 is LNHDA and CDR2 SQIVND (reference sequence). V lost 8 bases, J lost 8 bases, and 24 bases lay in between. The CDR3 sequence is 15 residues long. This CDR3 is CASSTSDRSLRGYTF. CDR3 sequence (DNA): TGTGCCAGTTCAACATCGGACAGATCCTTACGGGGCTACACCTTC.

This chain links TRBV29-1 with TRBJ2-3, with D uncertain. This CDR3 spans 11 amino acids. Germline CDR1 SQVTM, CDR2 ANQGSEA. Trimming removed 2 bases at V and 5 bases at J, with 5 bases between. The CDR3 DNA sequence: TGCAGCGTTGAACGAAGAGATACGCAGTATTTT. Amino acids: CSVERRDTQYF.